This is a list of T cell receptor beta chains from one sample in a study of T cells in Graves' hyperthyroidism and ophthalmopathy. TCRdb re-called the multiplex PCR reads through MiXCR, storing one row per CDR3 protein. Here the sample spans roughly 300,000 distinct CDR3 sequences, around 20% being singletons. Sequencing was performed on blood. These receptor sequences come from a woman aged 45 to 65 with Graves' hyperthyroidism. CDR3s include the opening cysteine and the closing phenylalanine or tryptophan. Fields, in order: J gene, D gene, clone size, V gene, CDR3 DNA, CDR3 protein. D genes are given only for firm matches. Only some rows state a clone size, as once, few, many or a class for expanded clones.

TRBJ2-3 NA NA TRBV5-1 TGCGCCAGCAGCTCGGAGGCCCTAAGAACGCAGTATTTT CASSSEALRTQYF
TRBJ2-3 TRBD2 many TRBV18 TGTGCCAGCTCAATGACTAGCGGGACTACAGATACGCAGTATTTT CASSMTSGTTDTQYF
TRBJ1-5 NA many TRBV12-3/TRBV12-4 TGTGCCAGCAGCCGAAATAGCAATCAGCCCCAGCATTTT CASSRNSNQPQHF
TRBJ2-5 NA NA TRBV15 TGTGCCACGAAACGTTCCGGGACCCCGGAGGAGACCCAGTACTTC CATKRSGTPEETQYF
TRBJ2-1 NA few TRBV6-2/TRBV6-3 TGTGCCAGCAGTTATCCAAACAATGAGCAGTTCTTC CASSYPNNEQFF
TRBJ2-7 NA many TRBV28 TGTGCCAGCAGTTTAATCATAAGCTCCTACGAGCAGTACTTC CASSLIISSYEQYF
TRBJ2-7 TRBD2 many TRBV20-1 TGCAGTGCTAGATGGCGGCGGAGCGGGAGGGCCTACGAGCAGTACTTC CSARWRRSGRAYEQYF
TRBJ2-1 NA few TRBV9 TGTGCCAGCAGCGTGGGCCTACAGCACTACAATGAGCAGTTCTTC CASSVGLQHYNEQFF
TRBJ1-2 NA many TRBV9 TGTGCCAGCAGCGTAGAGCTTCAGGGAACGAATGGCTACACCTTC CASSVELQGTNGYTF
TRBJ2-5 TRBD1 many TRBV5-1 TGCGCCAGCAGTCTGACAGGGGGTGCAGAGACCCAGTACTTC CASSLTGGAETQYF
TRBJ1-1 TRBD1 many TRBV20-1 TGCAGTGCCCGACAGGGGGGCTTATCGGACACTGAAGCTTTCTTT CSARQGGLSDTEAFF
TRBJ1-5 NA NA TRBV28 TGTGCCAGCAGTTTATGGTATGGAGGCGCCAATCAGCCCCAGCATTTT CASSLWYGGANQPQHF
TRBJ2-7 NA few TRBV19 TGTGCCAGTAGTGGGACTGGAACCTACGAGCAGTACTTC CASSGTGTYEQYF
TRBJ1-1 TRBD1 many TRBV12-3/TRBV12-4 TGTGCCAGCAGCGCAGGGGGCGCCATGAACACTGAAGCTTTCTTT CASSAGGAMNTEAFF
TRBJ1-1 NA many TRBV19 TGTGCCAGTAGTCTTCCCGGGCCCCCTCTTTGGACTGAAGCTTTCTTT CASSLPGPPLWTEAFF
TRBJ1-5 NA NA TRBV6-5 TGTGCCAGCAGTTACATACAGGGCAGAGATAATCAGCCCCAGCATTTT CASSYIQGRDNQPQHF
TRBJ2-7 TRBD2 NA TRBV7-3 TGTGCCAGCAGGTCTAGCGGGTTACTTCGTAGCTACGAGCAGTACTTC CASRSSGLLRSYEQYF
TRBJ1-1 NA many TRBV18 TGTGCCAGCTCAACCCAACAGGGATTGGGAACTGAAGCTTTCTTT CASSTQQGLGTEAFF
TRBJ1-2 TRBD1 many TRBV4-2 TGTGCCAGCAGCCAAGATCGAAGACAGGGAGATGGCTACACCTTC CASSQDRRQGDGYTF
TRBJ2-7 NA many TRBV20-1 TGCAGTGCCCCCTCCCGGCTAGCGTCTTCCTACGAGCAGTACTTC CSAPSRLASSYEQYF
TRBJ2-4 TRBD1 NA TRBV19 TGTGCCAGTAGTTCCGGACAGGGGGTAAAAAACATTCAGTACTTC CASSSGQGVKNIQYF
TRBJ1-1 NA few TRBV27 TGTGCCAGCAGCCCCGTCAGGGGAAGGAGCACTGAAGCTTTCTTT CASSPVRGRSTEAFF
TRBJ1-6 TRBD1 few TRBV18 TGTGCCAGCTCACCTCAGGGGGGACGCTCCTATAATTCACCCCTCCACTTT CASSPQGGRSYNSPLHF
TRBJ1-5 NA many TRBV20-1 TGCAGTGCTAGAAGGGGGGGTCCTTATAGCAATCAGCCCCAGCATTTT CSARRGGPYSNQPQHF
TRBJ2-1 NA many TRBV6-1 TGTGCCAGCAAGACCGGGACATCCCAACACAATGAGCAGTTCTTC CASKTGTSQHNEQFF
TRBJ1-1 NA few TRBV3-1 TGTGCCAGCAGCGTACAGGGCGGGGACACTGAAGCTTTCTTT CASSVQGGDTEAFF
TRBJ2-1 NA many TRBV28 TGTGCCAGCAGTCTACCCTTCCTTGAGCAGTTCTTC CASSLPFLEQFF
TRBJ2-1 TRBD2 many TRBV30 TGTGCCTGGGCGCTAGCGGGGGTCTACAATGAGCAGTTCTTC CAWALAGVYNEQFF
TRBJ1-1 NA many TRBV30 TGTGCCTGGAGTGTACCCTCTTTGAACACTGAAGCTTTCTTT CAWSVPSLNTEAFF
TRBJ2-2 NA many TRBV3-1 TGTGCCAGCAGCCTGGGGACCGGGACACTCAACACCGGGGAGCTGTTTTTT CASSLGTGTLNTGELFF
TRBJ1-5 NA NA TRBV2 TGTGCCAGCAGAAGGACAATTTCCAGCAATCAGCCCCAGCATTTT CASRRTISSNQPQHF
TRBJ2-3 TRBD2 many TRBV2 TGTGCCACTTCTAGCGGGGGGGCCCGGCGAGCAGATACGCAGTATTTT CATSSGGARRADTQYF
TRBJ2-1 TRBD2 NA TRBV2 TGTGCCAGCGGTCGAGGCTCCGGGAGGGATGAGCAGTTCTTC CASGRGSGRDEQFF
TRBJ1-2 NA few TRBV6-5 TGTGCCAGCAGTTACTCATCCGGGAGAGGCTACACCTTC CASSYSSGRGYTF
TRBJ1-5 NA NA TRBV2 TGTGCCAGCAACAACGGGGGGTTCGGTCAGCCCCAGCATTTT CASNNGGFGQPQHF
TRBJ2-3 NA many TRBV7-9 TGTGCCAGCAGCGACCGCCGGGTTAGCACAGATACGCAGTATTTT CASSDRRVSTDTQYF
TRBJ2-7 NA NA TRBV2 TGTGCCAGCAGTGATGGAGACCGCCCAAACGAGCAGTACTTC CASSDGDRPNEQYF
TRBJ1-2 NA NA TRBV12-3/TRBV12-4 TGTGCCAGCAGTTTGAGATACTTACAGGAGAACTATGGCTACACCTTC CASSLRYLQENYGYTF
TRBJ1-5 NA NA TRBV7-2 TGTGCCAGCAGCTTAGCATTTAATCAGCCCCAGCATTTT CASSLAFNQPQHF
TRBJ2-5 NA NA TRBV6-2/TRBV6-3 TGTGCCAGCCCAGAAGGGCAGGGACAAGAGACCCAGTACTTC CASPEGQGQETQYF
TRBJ1-6 NA many TRBV2 TGTGCCAGCAGGTTGACGGACCTGAATTCACCCCTCCACTTT CASRLTDLNSPLHF
TRBJ1-3 NA NA TRBV20-1 TGCAGTGCTAGAGATCCGGGCTTCAGAAACACCATATATTTT CSARDPGFRNTIYF
TRBJ2-7 TRBD1 many TRBV20-1 TGCAGTGCTAGCCACAGACAGGGCTCCTACGAGCAGTACTTC CSASHRQGSYEQYF
TRBJ2-1 NA many TRBV30 TGTGCCTGCCCCCTGGGCGGAGGCGAAATTTACAATGAGCAGTTCTTC CACPLGGGEIYNEQFF
TRBJ1-3 NA NA TRBV4-2 TGTGCCAGCAGCCAAGTGAAGGGCTCTGGAAACACCATATATTTT CASSQVKGSGNTIYF
TRBJ2-7 NA many TRBV20-1 TGCAGTGCTCCCGCCTACGAGCAGTACTTC CSAPAYEQYF
TRBJ1-2 NA NA TRBV6-1 TGTGCCAGCAGCTCCACAGATGGCTACACCTTC CASSSTDGYTF
TRBJ1-1 TRBD1 NA TRBV6-1 TGTGCCAGCAGAACGGGACAGGAAGGGCGGAGAGCCACTGAAGCTTTCTTT CASRTGQEGRRATEAFF
TRBJ2-7 TRBD1 many TRBV30 TGTGCCTGGAGGGTCCAGGGGGCGAAAGAGCAGTACTTC CAWRVQGAKEQYF
TRBJ2-7 NA many TRBV10-1 TGCGCCAGCACTGTTCCCCTCTCAGCGGGACATAACGCTTCCTACGAGCAGTACTTC CASTVPLSAGHNASYEQYF
TRBJ1-2 NA many TRBV18 TGTGCCAGCCAACCGGGAGAACAGATCTATGGCTACACCTTC CASQPGEQIYGYTF
TRBJ1-5 NA many TRBV12-3/TRBV12-4 TGTGCCAGCAGTCCAGAACAGGGAACTAATCAGCCCCAGCATTTT CASSPEQGTNQPQHF
TRBJ2-3 TRBD2 many TRBV28 TGTGCCAGCAAGGGCGGGGGGGCAACAGATACGCAGTATTTT CASKGGGATDTQYF
TRBJ2-3 NA many TRBV20-1 TGCAGTGCTAGAGAAAGTAACCTTGGAAATACGCAGTATTTT CSARESNLGNTQYF
TRBJ1-2 NA NA TRBV2 TGTGCCAGCAGTGACCTCCCAGGCAATCAGGATGGCTACACCTTC CASSDLPGNQDGYTF
TRBJ2-1 TRBD2 many TRBV5-6 TGTGCCAGCAGTAAAGGCGGGGGTTACAATGAGCAGTTCTTC CASSKGGGYNEQFF
TRBJ1-5 NA many TRBV28 TGTGCCAGCAGTTTAGGCGCTAGTTCGCCCCAGCATTTT CASSLGASSPQHF